The clone carrying this T cell receptor (beta chain) was observed at least ten times. Its antigen remains unknown. This record belongs to a study of CD8+CD57+ T cells in acquired aplastic anemia. The overall study: Sorted CD4+ plus CD8+ cells gave DNA averaging around 3 ug. Among healthy donors, CD4+ cells averaged roughly 9.8 million reads.

Study findings and constraints: CD8+ Simpson's diversity in patients was not significantly different from that in controls. The same twenty-nine CD8+ CDR3 sequences occurred in patients and in controls.

CDR3 and TCR beta VDJ profiling relied on genomic DNA as the template. TCRdb re-called the reads with MiXCR, one entry per CDR3 protein. In the table there are 350,000 to 450,000 distinct CDR3 sequences, roughly 64% of which are singletons. The sequence came from a human donor in good health, serving as a control. Material for sequencing was sorted CD4+, CD8+, or CD8+CD57+ T cells (not recorded which) from PBMCs.

CDR3 sequence reads: CASGERQYNSPLHF. The CDR3 DNA is TGTGCCAGCGGGGAACGACAGTATAATTCACCCCTCCACTTT. V gene TRBV9 combines with J gene TRBJ1-6, with D possibly matching TRBD1 (5 bases). Germline loops: CDR1 SGDLS, CDR2 YYNGEE. V was pared by 7 bases and J by 4 bases, with 12 bases between. The CDR3 covers 14 residues.